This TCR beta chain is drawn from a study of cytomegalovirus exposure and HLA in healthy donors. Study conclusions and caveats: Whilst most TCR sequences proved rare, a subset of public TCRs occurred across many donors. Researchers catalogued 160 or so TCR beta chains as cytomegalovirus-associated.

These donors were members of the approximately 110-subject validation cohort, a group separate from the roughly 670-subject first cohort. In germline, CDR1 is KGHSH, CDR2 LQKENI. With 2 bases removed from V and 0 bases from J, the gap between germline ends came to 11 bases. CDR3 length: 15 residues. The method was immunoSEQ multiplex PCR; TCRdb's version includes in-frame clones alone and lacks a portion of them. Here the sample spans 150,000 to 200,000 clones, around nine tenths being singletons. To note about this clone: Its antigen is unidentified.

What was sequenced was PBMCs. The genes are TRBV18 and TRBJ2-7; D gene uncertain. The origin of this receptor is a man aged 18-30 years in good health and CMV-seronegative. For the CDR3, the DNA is TGTGCCAGCTCACCAACTGGGCTCCTCTCCTACGAGCAGTACTTC. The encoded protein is CASSPTGLLSYEQYF.